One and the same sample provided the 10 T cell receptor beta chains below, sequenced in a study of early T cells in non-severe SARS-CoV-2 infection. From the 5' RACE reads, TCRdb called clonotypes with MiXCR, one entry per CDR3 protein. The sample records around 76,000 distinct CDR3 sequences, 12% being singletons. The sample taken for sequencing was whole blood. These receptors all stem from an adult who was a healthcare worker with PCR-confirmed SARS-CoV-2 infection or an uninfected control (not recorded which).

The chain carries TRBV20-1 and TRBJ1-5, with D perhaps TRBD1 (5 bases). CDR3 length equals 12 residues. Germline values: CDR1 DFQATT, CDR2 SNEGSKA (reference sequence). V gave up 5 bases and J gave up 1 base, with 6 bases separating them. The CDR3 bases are TGCAGTGCTCGGGACAGCAATCAGCCCCAGCATTTT. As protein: CSARDSNQPQHF.

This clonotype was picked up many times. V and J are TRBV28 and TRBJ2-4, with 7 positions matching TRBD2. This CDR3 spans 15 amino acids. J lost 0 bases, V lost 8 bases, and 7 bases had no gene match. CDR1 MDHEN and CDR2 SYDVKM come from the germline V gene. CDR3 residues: CASGQRDAAKNIQYF. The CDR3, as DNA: TGTGCCAGCGGTCAGCGGGATGCAGCCAAAAACATTCAGTACTTC.

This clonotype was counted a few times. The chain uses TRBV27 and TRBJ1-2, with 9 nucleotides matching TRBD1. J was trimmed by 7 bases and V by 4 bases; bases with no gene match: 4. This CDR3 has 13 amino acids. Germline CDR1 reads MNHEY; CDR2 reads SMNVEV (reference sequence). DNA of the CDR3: TGTGCCAGCAGTTCCGGGACAGGGAGTGGCTACACCTTC. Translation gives CASSSGTGSGYTF.

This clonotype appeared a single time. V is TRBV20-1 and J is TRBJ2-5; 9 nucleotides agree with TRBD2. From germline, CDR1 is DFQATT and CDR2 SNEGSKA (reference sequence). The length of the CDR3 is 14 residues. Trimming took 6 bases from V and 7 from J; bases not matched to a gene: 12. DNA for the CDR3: TGCAGTGCACCCAGGCGCGGGAGGGCCGGGACCCAGTACTTC. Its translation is CSAPRRGRAGTQYF.

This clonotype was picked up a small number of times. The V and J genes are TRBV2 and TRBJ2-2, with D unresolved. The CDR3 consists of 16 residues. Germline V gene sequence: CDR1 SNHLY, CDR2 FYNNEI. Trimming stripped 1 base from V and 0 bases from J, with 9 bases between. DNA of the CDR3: TGTGCCAGCAGTGAAGGGCTCCCCGCGAACACCGGGGAGCTGTTTTTT. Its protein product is CASSEGLPANTGELFF.

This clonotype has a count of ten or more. CDR3 sequence (DNA): TGTGCCAGCTCGAGGAGAACAGGGATCGACGAGCAGTACTTC. It specifies CASSRRTGIDEQYF. The V gene is TRBV7-2, the J gene TRBJ2-7; the D gene is possibly TRBD1 (6 bases). CDR3 length: 14 amino acids. The germline CDR1 and CDR2 sequences are SGHTA and FQGNSA. V lost 8 bases, J lost 5 bases, and 19 bases lay in between.

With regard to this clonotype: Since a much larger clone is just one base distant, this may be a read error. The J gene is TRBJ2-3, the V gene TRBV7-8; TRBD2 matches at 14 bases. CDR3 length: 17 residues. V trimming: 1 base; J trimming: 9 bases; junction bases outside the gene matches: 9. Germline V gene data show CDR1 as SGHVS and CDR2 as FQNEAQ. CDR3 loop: CASSLVGGTSGRRTQYF. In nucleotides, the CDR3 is TGTGCCAGCAGCTTAGTGGGGGGGACTAGCGGGAGAAGGACGCAGTATTTT.

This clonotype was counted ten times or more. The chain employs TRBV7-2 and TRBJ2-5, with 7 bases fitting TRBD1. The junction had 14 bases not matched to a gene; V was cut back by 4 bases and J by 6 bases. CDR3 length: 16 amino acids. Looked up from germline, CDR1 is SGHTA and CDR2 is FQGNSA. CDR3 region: CASSSGRQGGLQTQYF. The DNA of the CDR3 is TGTGCCAGCAGCTCAGGCCGACAGGGCGGGCTCCAGACCCAGTACTTC.

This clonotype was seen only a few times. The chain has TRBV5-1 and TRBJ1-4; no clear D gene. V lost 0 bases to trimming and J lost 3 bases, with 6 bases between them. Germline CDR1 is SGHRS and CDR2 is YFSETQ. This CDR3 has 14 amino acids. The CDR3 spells CASSLGGSNEKLFF. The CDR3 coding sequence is TGCGCCAGCAGCTTGGGAGGGTCTAATGAAAAACTGTTTTTT.

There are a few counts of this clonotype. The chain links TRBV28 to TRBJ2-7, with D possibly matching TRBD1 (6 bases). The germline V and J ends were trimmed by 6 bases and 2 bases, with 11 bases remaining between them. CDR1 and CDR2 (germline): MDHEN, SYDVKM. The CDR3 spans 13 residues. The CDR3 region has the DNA TGTGCCAGCAGAGGACAGTCCCCCTACGAGCAGTACTTC. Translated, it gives CASRGQSPYEQYF.